This TCR beta chain was sequenced for a study of vaccination and CD4 T cells after COVID-19. Sequenced with the Oncomine TCR Beta short-read assay was DNA taken from cultured CD4+ T cells. TCRdb reprocessed the PCR reads via MiXCR and lists one record per CDR3 protein. The sample has 2,900 or so distinct CDR3 sequences, 30% to 40% seen once. CDR3 length: 14 amino acids. V shed 0 bases and J shed 4 bases, with 9 bases lying between them. The germline CDR1 and CDR2 sequences are LNHDA and SQIVND (reference sequence). Regarding this clonotype: Its matching antigen is unknown.

This sample's treatment: roughly nine-day PBMC culture with coronavirus spike peptide pools or control peptides (ViraFEST assay). This chain uses TRBV19 with TRBJ1-1; D uncertain. The TCR sequence derives from a human donor who had recovered from COVID-19. The specimen sequenced was CD4+ T cells from blood, cultured in vitro. Written as DNA, the CDR3 is TGTGCCAGTAGTATAGATTCAACGGGCACTGAAGCTTTCTTT. This sequence encodes CASSIDSTGTEAFF.